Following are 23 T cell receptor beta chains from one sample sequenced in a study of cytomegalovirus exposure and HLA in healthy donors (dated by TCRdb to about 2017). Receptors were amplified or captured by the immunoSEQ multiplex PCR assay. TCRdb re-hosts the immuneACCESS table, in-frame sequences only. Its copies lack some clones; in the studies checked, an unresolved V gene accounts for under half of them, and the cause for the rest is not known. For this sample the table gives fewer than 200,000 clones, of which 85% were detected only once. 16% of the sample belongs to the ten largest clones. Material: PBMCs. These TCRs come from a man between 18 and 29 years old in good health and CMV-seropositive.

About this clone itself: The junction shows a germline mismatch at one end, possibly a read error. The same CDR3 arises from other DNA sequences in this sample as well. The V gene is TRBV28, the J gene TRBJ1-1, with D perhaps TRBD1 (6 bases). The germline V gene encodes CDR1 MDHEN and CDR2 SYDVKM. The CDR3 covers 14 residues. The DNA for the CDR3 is TGTGCCAGCAGTTACGGGGGGGCGGACACTGAAGCCTTCTTT. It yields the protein CASSYGGADTEAFF. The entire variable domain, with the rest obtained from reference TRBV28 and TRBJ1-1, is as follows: DVKVTQSSRYLVKRTGEKVFLECVQDMDHENMFWYRQDPGLGLRLIYFSYDVKMKEKGDIPEGYSVSREKKERFSLILESASTNQTSMYLCASSYGGADTEAFFGQGTRLTVV.

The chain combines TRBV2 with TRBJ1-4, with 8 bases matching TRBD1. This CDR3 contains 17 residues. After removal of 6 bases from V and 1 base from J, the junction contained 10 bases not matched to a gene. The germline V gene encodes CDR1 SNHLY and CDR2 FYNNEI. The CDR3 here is CASSPGRGQGTNEKLFF. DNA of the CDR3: TGTGCCAGCAGCCCCGGCAGGGGGCAAGGAACTAATGAAAAACTGTTTTTT.

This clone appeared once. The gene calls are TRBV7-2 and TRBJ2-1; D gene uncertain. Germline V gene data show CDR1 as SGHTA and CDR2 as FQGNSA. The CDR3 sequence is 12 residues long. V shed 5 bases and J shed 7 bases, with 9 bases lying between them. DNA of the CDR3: TGTGCCAGCAGCCCTCCCAGAAATGAGCAGTTCTTC. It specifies CASSPPRNEQFF.

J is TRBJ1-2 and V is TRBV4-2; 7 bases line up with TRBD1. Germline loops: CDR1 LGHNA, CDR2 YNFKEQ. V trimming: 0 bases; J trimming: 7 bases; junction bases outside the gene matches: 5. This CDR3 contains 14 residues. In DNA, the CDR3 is TGTGCCAGCAGCCAAGAACAGGGGCGTTCTGGCTACACCTTC. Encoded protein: CASSQEQGRSGYTF.

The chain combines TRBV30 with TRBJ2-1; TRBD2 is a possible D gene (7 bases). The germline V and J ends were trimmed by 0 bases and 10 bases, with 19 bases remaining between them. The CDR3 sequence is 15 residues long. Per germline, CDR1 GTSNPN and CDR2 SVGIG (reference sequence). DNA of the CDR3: TGTGCCTGGAGTGTGAGGGGGGGCCCCTACTTGGAGCAGTTCTTC. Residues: CAWSVRGGPYLEQFF.

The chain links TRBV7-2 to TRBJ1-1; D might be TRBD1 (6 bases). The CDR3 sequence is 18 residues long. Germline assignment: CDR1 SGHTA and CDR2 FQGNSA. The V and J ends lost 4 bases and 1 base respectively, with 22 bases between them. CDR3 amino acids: CASSSRPLTQGSNTEAFF. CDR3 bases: TGTGCCAGCAGCTCCAGACCGTTGACACAGGGCTCGAACACTGAAGCTTTCTTT.

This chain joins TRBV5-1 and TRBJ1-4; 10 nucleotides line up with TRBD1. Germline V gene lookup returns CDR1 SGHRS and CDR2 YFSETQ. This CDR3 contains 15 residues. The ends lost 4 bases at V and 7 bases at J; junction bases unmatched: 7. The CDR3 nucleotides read TGCGCCAGCAGCCTGTCGGGACAGGGGTTTGAAAAACTGTTTTTT. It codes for CASSLSGQGFEKLFF.

CDR3 nucleotide sequence: TGTGCCAGCACGGAGGAACTCTACGGGGACACTGAAGCTTTCTTT. Translating it yields CASTEELYGDTEAFF. V usage is TRBV6-6 and J usage is TRBJ1-1, with D hard to call. Germline CDR1 and CDR2: MNHNY and SVGAGI (reference sequence). This CDR3 has 15 residues. The V end was cut by 7 bases, the J end by 3 bases, with 18 bases between.

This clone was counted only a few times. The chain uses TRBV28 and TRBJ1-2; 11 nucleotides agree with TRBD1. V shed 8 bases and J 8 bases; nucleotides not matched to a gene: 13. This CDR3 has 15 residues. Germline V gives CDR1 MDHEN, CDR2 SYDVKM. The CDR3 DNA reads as TGTGCCAGCTGTATACCCCGGGACAGGGGGACCGGCTACACCTTC. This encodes CASCIPRDRGTGYTF.

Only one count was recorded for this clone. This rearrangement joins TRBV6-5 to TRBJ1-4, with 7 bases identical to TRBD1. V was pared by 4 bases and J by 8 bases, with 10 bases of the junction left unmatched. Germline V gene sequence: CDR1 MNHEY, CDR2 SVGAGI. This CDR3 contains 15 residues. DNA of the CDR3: TGTGCCAGCAGTTCACAGGGGTCGGGGAGGGAAAAACTGTTTTTT. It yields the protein CASSSQGSGREKLFF.

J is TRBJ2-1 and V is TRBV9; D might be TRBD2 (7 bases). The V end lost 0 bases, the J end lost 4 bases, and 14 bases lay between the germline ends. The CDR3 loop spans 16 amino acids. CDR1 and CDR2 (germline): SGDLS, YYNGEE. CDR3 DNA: TGTGCCAGCAGCGTAGAGAAGGGAGGGGGTTACAATGAGCAGTTCTTC. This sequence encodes CASSVEKGGGYNEQFF.

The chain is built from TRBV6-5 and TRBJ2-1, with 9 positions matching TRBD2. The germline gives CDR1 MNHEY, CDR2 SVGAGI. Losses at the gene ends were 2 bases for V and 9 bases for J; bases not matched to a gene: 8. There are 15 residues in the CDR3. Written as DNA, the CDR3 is TGTGCCAGCAGTTACGCGGCGGGAGGGCCCAGTGAGCAGTTCTTC. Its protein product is CASSYAAGGPSEQFF.

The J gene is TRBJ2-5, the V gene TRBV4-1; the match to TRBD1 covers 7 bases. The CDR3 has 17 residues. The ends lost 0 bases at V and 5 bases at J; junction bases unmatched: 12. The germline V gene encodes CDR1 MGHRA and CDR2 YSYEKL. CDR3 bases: TGCGCCAGCAGCCAAGATCTTGGGCAGGGGGTATGGGAGACCCAGTACTTC. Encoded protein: CASSQDLGQGVWETQYF.

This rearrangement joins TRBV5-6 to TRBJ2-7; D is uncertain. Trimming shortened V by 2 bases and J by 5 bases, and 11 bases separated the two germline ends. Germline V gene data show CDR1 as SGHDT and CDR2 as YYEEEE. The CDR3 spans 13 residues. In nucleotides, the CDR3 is TGTGCCAGCAGCTTCCAGGCTAACGACGAGCAGTACTTC. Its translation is CASSFQANDEQYF. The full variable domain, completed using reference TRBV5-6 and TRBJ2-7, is DAGVTQSPTHLIKTRGQQVTLRCSPKSGHDTVSWYQQALGQGPQFIFQYYEEEERQRGNFPDRFSGHQFPNYSSELNVNALLLGDSALYLCASSFQANDEQYFGPGTRLTVT.

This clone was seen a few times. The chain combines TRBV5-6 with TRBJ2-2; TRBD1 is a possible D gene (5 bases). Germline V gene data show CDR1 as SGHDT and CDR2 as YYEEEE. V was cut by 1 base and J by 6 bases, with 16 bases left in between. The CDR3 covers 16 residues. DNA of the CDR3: TGTGCCAGCAGCTTGAGGCCCTCAGGGATCCCCGGGGAGCTGTTTTTT. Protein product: CASSLRPSGIPGELFF.

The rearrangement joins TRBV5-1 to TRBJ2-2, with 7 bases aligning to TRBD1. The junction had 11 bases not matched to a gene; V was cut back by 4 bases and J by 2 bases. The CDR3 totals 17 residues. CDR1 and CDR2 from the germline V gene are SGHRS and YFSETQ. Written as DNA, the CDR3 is TGCGCCAGCAGCACCCGGGACAGCGACAGCAACACCGGGGAGCTGTTTTTT. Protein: CASSTRDSDSNTGELFF.

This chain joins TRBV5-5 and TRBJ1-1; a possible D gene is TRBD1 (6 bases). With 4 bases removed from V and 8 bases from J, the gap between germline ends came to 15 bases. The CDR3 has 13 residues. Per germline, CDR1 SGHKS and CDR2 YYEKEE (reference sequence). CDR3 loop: CASSPPGTREAFF. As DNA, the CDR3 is TGTGCCAGCAGCCCACCCGGGACAAGGGAAGCTTTCTTT.

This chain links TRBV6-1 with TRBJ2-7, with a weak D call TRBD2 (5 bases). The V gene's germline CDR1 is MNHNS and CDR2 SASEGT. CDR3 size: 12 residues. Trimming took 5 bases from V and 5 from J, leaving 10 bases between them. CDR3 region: CASSLSGNEQYF. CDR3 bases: TGTGCCAGCAGTTTATCGGGGAACGAGCAGTACTTC.

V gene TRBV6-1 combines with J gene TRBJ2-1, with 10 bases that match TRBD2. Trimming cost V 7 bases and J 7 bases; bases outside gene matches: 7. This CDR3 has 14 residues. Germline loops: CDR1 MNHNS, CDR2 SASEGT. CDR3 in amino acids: CASTLAGVRNEQFF. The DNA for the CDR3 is TGTGCCAGCACCCTAGCGGGAGTCAGGAATGAGCAGTTCTTC.

Written as DNA, the CDR3 is TGCGCCAGCAGCCCCGGGACAGGGCGTTCCGGGGAGCTGTTTTTT. This encodes CASSPGTGRSGELFF. The chain couples TRBV10-2 to TRBJ2-2, with 9 nucleotides matching TRBD1. The CDR3 totals 15 residues. From germline, CDR1 is WSHSY and CDR2 SAAADI. V was pared by 6 bases and J by 6 bases, with 8 bases of the junction left unmatched.

CDR3 amino acids: CASRGTSSEQYF. The CDR3 coding sequence is TGTGCCAGCAGGGGGACTAGTAGCGAGCAGTACTTC. The chain has TRBV27 and TRBJ2-7, with TRBD2 matching over 8 bases. In germline, CDR1 is MNHEY, CDR2 SMNVEV (reference sequence). The V segment lost 6 bases and the J segment 6 bases; nucleotides outside the gene matches: 4. The CDR3 loop spans 12 amino acids.

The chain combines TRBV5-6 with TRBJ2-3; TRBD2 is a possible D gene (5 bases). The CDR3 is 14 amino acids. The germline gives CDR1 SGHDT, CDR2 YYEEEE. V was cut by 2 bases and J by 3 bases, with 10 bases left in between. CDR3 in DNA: TGTGCCAGCAGCTTTGGACTCTTGACAGATACGCAGTATTTT. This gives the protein CASSFGLLTDTQYF.

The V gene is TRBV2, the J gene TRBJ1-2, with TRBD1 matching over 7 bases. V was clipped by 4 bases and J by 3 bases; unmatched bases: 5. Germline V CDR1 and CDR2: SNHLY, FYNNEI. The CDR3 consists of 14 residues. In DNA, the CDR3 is TGTGCCAGCAGTGTGAGACAGGGTGACTATGGCTACACCTTC. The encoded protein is CASSVRQGDYGYTF.